This TCR beta chain originates from a study of CD8+ T cells in alopecia areata. Study in general: A 6-month off-drug phase came after tofacitinib, which had lasted 6 to 18 months.

V gave up 1 base and J gave up 2 bases, with 10 bases separating them. Germline V gene data show CDR1 as SGHRS and CDR2 as YFSETQ. The CDR3 runs 15 residues. The sample's treatment: oral pan-JAK inhibitor, 5-10 mg twice daily. Following RNA extraction, reverse transcription yielded cDNA that acted as the sequencing template. Assay used: immunoSEQ multiplex PCR; TCRdb lists only in-frame clones, some missing. The data contain 110,000 to 150,000 clones, around four fifths of them seen just once; the ten biggest clones take up about 25%. The material was CD8+ T cells sorted from blood, obtained at week 4, from a patient treated with tofacitinib. The V and J genes are TRBV5-1 and TRBJ2-1, with D possibly being TRBD2 (5 bases). The receptor was derived from a human donor with alopecia areata. CDR3 nucleotide sequence: TGCGCCAGCAGCTTGCATGGGAGCGCCTACAATGAGCAGTTCTTC. It translates to CASSLHGSAYNEQFF.